This T cell receptor (beta chain) was identified during a study of blood T cell repertoires in COVID-19. Looking at the study overall: From the United States, Italy and Spain came samples of acute and convalescent COVID-19. PBMCs, B-cell-depleted T cells, or T cells were the source of the cDNA or gDNA that made up the material.

This table comes from immunoSEQ multiplex PCR, and its TCRdb copy is limited to in-frame clones, with some not included. The repertoire includes around 450,000 clones, around 90% of them detected once, and 0.6% to 0.7% sits in the top ten. Participant age was roughly 18 to 95 years, and participants resided in about 25 US areas. V lost 1 base and J lost 9, with 10 bases in between. Germline CDR1 is LNHNV and CDR2 is YYDKDF (reference sequence). The CDR3 is 14 amino acids. The sequencing input was PBMCs or T cells enriched from blood (not recorded which). This TCR was sampled from a young man who had recovered from COVID-19. The rearrangement joins TRBV15 to TRBJ1-6; D gene uncertain. CDR3 in amino acids: CATSRVEGGSPLHF. The DNA for the CDR3 is TGTGCCACCAGCAGAGTTGAGGGTGGTTCACCCCTCCACTTT.